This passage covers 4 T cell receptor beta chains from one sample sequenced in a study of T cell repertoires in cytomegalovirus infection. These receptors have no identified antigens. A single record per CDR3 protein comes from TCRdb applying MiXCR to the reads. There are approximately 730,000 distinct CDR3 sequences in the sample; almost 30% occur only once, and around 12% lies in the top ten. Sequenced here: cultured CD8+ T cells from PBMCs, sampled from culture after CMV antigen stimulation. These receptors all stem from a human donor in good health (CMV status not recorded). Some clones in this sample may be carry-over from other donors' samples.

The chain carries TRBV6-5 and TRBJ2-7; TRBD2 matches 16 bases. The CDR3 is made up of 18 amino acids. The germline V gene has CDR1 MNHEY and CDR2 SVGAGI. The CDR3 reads CAGSYFLGLAGGPVEQYV. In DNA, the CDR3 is TGTGCCGGCAGTTACTTCCTGGGACTAGCGGGGGGGCCAGTCGAGCAGTACGTC.

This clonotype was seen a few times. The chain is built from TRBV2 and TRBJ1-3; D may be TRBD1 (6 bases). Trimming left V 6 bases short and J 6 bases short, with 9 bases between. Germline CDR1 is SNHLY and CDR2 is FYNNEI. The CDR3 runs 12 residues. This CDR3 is CASRAGVNTIYF. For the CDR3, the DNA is TGTGCCAGCAGAGCAGGGGTAAACACCATATATTTT.

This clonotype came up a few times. CDR3 sequence reads: CASSEEAGGWLNEQFF. DNA of the CDR3: TGTGCCAGCAGTGAAGAGGCGGGGGGGTGGTTGAATGAGCAGTTCTTC. This sequence joins TRBV6-1 and TRBJ2-1; TRBD2 matches 9 bases. There are 16 residues in the CDR3. The germline gives CDR1 MNHNS, CDR2 SASEGT. Germline trimming cut 1 base from V and 7 bases from J; bases unmatched to any gene: 8.

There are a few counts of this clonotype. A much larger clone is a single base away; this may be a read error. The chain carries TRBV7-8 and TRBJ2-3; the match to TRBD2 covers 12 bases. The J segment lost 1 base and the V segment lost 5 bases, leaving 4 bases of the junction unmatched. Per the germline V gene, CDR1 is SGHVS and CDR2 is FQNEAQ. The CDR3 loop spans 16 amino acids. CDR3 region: CASSARLAGGTDTQYF. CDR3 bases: TGTGCCAGCAGCGCCAGACTAGCGGGGGGCACAGATACGCAGTATTTT.